This TCR beta chain was identified in a study of cytomegalovirus exposure and HLA in healthy donors. This clone was counted a single time. The primer mix had 60 Vbeta and 13 Jbeta primers. Libraries were prepared by immunoSEQ multiplex PCR; TCRdb keeps only in-frame clonotypes and omits some of them. The sample carries about 170,000 clones, almost 80% recorded once. CDR3 length: 14 amino acids. The V end lost 1 base, the J end lost 5 bases, and 12 bases lay between the germline ends. CDR1 is SGHTA, CDR2 FQGNSA, per germline. The specimen sequenced was PBMCs. The sequence was collected from a man in his forties or fifties in good health and CMV-seropositive. The chain links TRBV7-2 to TRBJ2-7, with D maybe TRBD2 (5 bases). CDR3 amino acids: CASSLGGWIHEQYF. CDR3 nucleotides: TGTGCCAGCAGCTTAGGAGGGTGGATCCACGAGCAGTACTTC.